One and the same sample provided the 29 T cell receptor beta chains below, sequenced in a study of beta chain features in type 1 diabetes. Study-level results: Moderate yet significant TCRB CDR3 shortening was seen in Type 1 diabetes patients in all four CD4+ subsets.

Their antigens remain unidentified. Expressed TCRB transcripts were sequenced, since all the RNA that had been isolated was reverse transcribed. The table came from immunoSEQ multiplex PCR; TCRdb's copy has only in-frame clones and leaves some out. In the table there are a few hundred thousand clones, about 24% of which are singletons. Sample: naive CD4+ T cells from blood. The receptors were gathered from a woman aged 25-40 years with type 1 diabetes.

In this sample, this clone turned up a few times. The chain is built from TRBV5-1 and TRBJ1-1, with D unclear. Germline V gives CDR1 SGHRS, CDR2 YFSETQ. Trimming took off 0 bases at V and 6 bases at J, with 9 bases between the two ends. There are 13 residues in the CDR3. The CDR3 DNA sequence: TGCGCCAGCAGCTTGGAGACTGGCGCTGAAGCTTTCTTT. It encodes CASSLETGAEAFF. The variable domain in full, completed from reference TRBV5-1 and TRBJ1-1, reads KAGVTQTPRYLIKTRGQQVTLSCSPISGHRSVSWYQQTPGQGLQFLFEYFSETQRNKGNFPGRFSGRQFSNSRSEMNVSTLELGDSALYLCASSLETGAEAFFGQGTRLTVV.

This clone has just a few counts. The rearrangement joins TRBV21-1 to TRBJ2-1; TRBD2 is the table's D call and was not checked against the DNA. TRBV21-1 is a pseudogene segment. The CDR3 runs to 17 residues. The CDR3 reads CARQWSGSKGSYNEQFF. The CDR3 bases are TGTGCCAGGCAGTGGAGCGGGAGTAAGGGCTCCTACAATGAGCAGTTCTTC.

The gene calls are TRBV2 and TRBJ2-3; perhaps TRBD2 as D (5 bases). Trimming left V 2 bases short and J 0 bases short, with 9 bases between. Germline V gives CDR1 SNHLY, CDR2 FYNNEI. There are 15 residues in the CDR3. The CDR3 DNA is TGTGCCAGCAGTGAAAGGTGGACTAGCACAGATACGCAGTATTTT. It encodes CASSERWTSTDTQYF.

The rearrangement joins TRBV4-1 to TRBJ2-1; 11 bases line up with TRBD2. CDR1 MGHRA and CDR2 YSYEKL come from the germline V gene. Trimming took 4 bases from V and 5 from J; bases not matched to a gene: 7. The CDR3 runs to 16 residues. CDR3 bases: TGCGCCAGCAGCCGAACTAGCGGGAGTGGTGACAATGAGCAGTTCTTC. Encoded protein: CASSRTSGSGDNEQFF.

The chain is built from TRBV7-3 and TRBJ2-2, with D hard to call. V was pared by 0 bases and J by 5 bases, with 4 bases between. This CDR3 contains 13 residues. Germline loops: CDR1 SGHTA, CDR2 FQGTGA. The CDR3 region is CASSLTITGELFF. The CDR3 nucleotides read TGTGCCAGCAGCTTAACTATTACCGGGGAGCTGTTTTTT.

This chain connects TRBV5-1 to TRBJ2-6; D not certain. The CDR3 consists of 15 residues. Germline V gene lookup returns CDR1 SGHRS and CDR2 YFSETQ. The germline V and J ends were trimmed by 4 bases and 1 base, with 9 bases remaining between them. CDR3 in DNA: TGCGCCAGCAGCCTAGAAATTTCTGGGGCCAACGTCCTGACTTTC. Translated: CASSLEISGANVLTF.

This clone appeared a few times. The gene calls are TRBV14 and TRBJ2-5; 7 nucleotides align to TRBD2. In germline, CDR1 is SGHDN, CDR2 FVKESK. CDR3 length: 15 residues. With V trimmed by 4 bases and J by 2 bases, 7 bases remained unmatched. CDR3 DNA sequence: TGTGCCAGCAGCCTAATGAGCGGGGCGCAAGAGACCCAGTACTTC. Amino acid sequence: CASSLMSGAQETQYF.

There are a few counts of this clone. The rearrangement joins TRBV29-1 to TRBJ1-2; TRBD1 might be the D (6 bases). Trimming took off 6 bases at V and 0 bases at J, with 17 bases between the two ends. Germline CDR1 SQVTM, CDR2 ANQGSEA. The CDR3 runs 15 residues. The CDR3 loop reads CSVASDRYPNYGYTF. The CDR3 DNA reads TGCAGCGTCGCCTCGGACAGATACCCTAACTATGGCTACACCTTC.

This clone was detected only a few times. This sequence joins TRBV27 and TRBJ2-1; 13 bases match TRBD2. This CDR3 has 20 residues. The V gene end was trimmed by 3 bases and the J gene end by 4 bases; junction bases not matched to a gene: 15. Germline loops: CDR1 MNHEY, CDR2 SMNVEV (reference sequence). CDR3 sequence: CASSLGGSGTSGIVYNEQFF. The CDR3 DNA follows: TGTGCCAGCAGTTTGGGGGGCTCCGGGACTAGCGGGATTGTTTACAATGAGCAGTTCTTC.

This sequence joins TRBV5-1 and TRBJ2-3, with no clear D. V was cut by 3 bases and J by 0 bases, with 5 bases left in between. The CDR3 spans 13 residues. Germline V gene lookup returns CDR1 SGHRS and CDR2 YFSETQ. The CDR3 spells CASSSQSTDTQYF. For the CDR3, the DNA is TGCGCCAGCAGCTCCCAGAGCACAGATACGCAGTATTTT. The variable domain in full, with the rest retrieved from reference TRBV5-1 and TRBJ2-3, is KAGVTQTPRYLIKTRGQQVTLSCSPISGHRSVSWYQQTPGQGLQFLFEYFSETQRNKGNFPGRFSGRQFSNSRSEMNVSTLELGDSALYLCASSSQSTDTQYFGPGTRLTVL.

There are a few counts of this clone. The J gene is TRBJ2-3, the V gene TRBV7-2, with D perhaps TRBD1 (5 bases). V dropped 3 bases and J dropped 4 bases, with 20 bases sitting between them. This CDR3 comprises 17 residues. Germline V lookup: CDR1 SGHTA, CDR2 FQGNSA. The CDR3 spells CASSLGPVAAAADTQYF. In DNA form, the CDR3 reads TGTGCCAGCAGCTTGGGGCCGGTTGCTGCGGCGGCAGATACGCAGTATTTT.

This clone was recorded a few times. V and J are TRBV28 and TRBJ2-5; D might be TRBD2 (6 bases). CDR1 and CDR2 from the germline V gene are MDHEN and SYDVKM. Trimming cost V 2 bases and J 4 bases, with 11 bases left between them. CDR3 length: 14 amino acids. This chain's CDR3 is CASSLLAGTETQYF. The CDR3, as DNA: TGTGCCAGCAGTTTACTCGCGGGAACAGAGACCCAGTACTTC.

The chain recombines TRBV11-1 with TRBJ2-5, with TRBD2 matching 9 bases. In germline, CDR1 is SGHAT, CDR2 FQDESV (reference sequence). The CDR3 consists of 15 residues. Trimming at V came to 5 bases and at J to 4 bases, leaving 8 bases not matched to a gene. The CDR3 nucleotides read TGTGCCAGCAGCCCGGCTAGCGGGATAGGAGAGACCCAGTACTTC. Protein sequence: CASSPASGIGETQYF.

This clone showed up just a few times. In the same sample, other DNA sequences code for this CDR3. The J gene is TRBJ1-1, the V gene TRBV5-1, with D uncertain. The V gene's germline CDR1 is SGHRS and CDR2 YFSETQ. V was clipped by 0 bases and J by 1 base, with 7 bases between them. The CDR3 is 14 residues long. CDR3 nucleotide sequence: TGCGCCAGCAGCTTGGTCTCTCCGAACACTGAAGCTTTCTTT. It translates to CASSLVSPNTEAFF.

This clone has just a few counts. The sample has other DNA sequences that encode this CDR3 too. The chain uses TRBV15 and TRBJ2-1; TRBD2 agrees at 9 bases. Germline-derived CDR1 and CDR2 are LNHNV and YYDKDF (reference sequence). Trimming removed 5 bases from V and 8 bases from J; junction bases left unmatched: 1. The CDR3 contains 12 residues. In DNA form, the CDR3 reads TGTGCCACCAGCCGACTAGCGGATGAGCAGTTCTTC. Protein product: CATSRLADEQFF.

V gene TRBV5-1 combines with J gene TRBJ2-5; tentatively, D is TRBD2 (5 bases). Trimming cost V 5 bases and J 7 bases, with 9 bases left between them. Looked up from germline, CDR1 is SGHRS and CDR2 is YFSETQ. There are 11 residues in the CDR3. CDR3 DNA sequence: TGCGCCAGCAGTTCCGAGGGGACCCAGTACTTC. Translation: CASSSEGTQYF.

The rearrangement links TRBV30 to TRBJ1-1, with a tentative D call TRBD1 (5 bases). The length of the CDR3 is 14 residues. CDR1 is GTSNPN, CDR2 SVGIG, per germline (reference sequence). Trimming pared 8 bases from V and 1 base from J, leaving 17 bases between. The DNA of the CDR3 is TGTGCCCACGGGGGAAAGACAGAGAACACTGAAGCTTTCTTT. It encodes CAHGGKTENTEAFF.

In its sample, this clone was seen once. V usage is TRBV4-2 and J usage is TRBJ1-4; D is ambiguous. Deletions cut 1 base from V and 3 bases from J, with 9 bases between. Germline V gives CDR1 LGHNA, CDR2 YNFKEQ. CDR3 length: 15 residues. CDR3 sequence reads: CASSQGNTANEKLFF. The DNA for the CDR3 is TGTGCCAGCAGCCAAGGGAACACAGCTAATGAAAAACTGTTTTTT.

The rearrangement uses TRBV14 and TRBJ2-3, with a possible D match to TRBD1 (7 bases). The CDR3 is 15 amino acids. Germline V CDR1 and CDR2: SGHDN, FVKESK. Trimming took off 3 bases at V and 3 bases at J, with 13 bases between the two ends. The CDR3 sequence is CASSHTRGRTDTQYF. CDR3 nucleotide sequence: TGTGCCAGCAGCCACACCAGGGGGAGGACAGATACGCAGTATTTT. Full variable domain (rest looked up from reference TRBV14 and TRBJ2-3): EAGVTQFPSHSVIEKGQTVTLRCDPISGHDNLYWYRRVMGKEIKFLLHFVKESKQDESGMPNNRFLAERTGGTYSTLKVQPAELEDSGVYFCASSHTRGRTDTQYFGPGTRLTVL.

CDR3 in amino acids: CASSGSGYGYTF. CDR3 DNA: TGTGCCAGCAGTGGATCCGGCTATGGCTACACCTTC. The chain is built from TRBV6-1 and TRBJ1-2; D remains ambiguous. Trimming took off 4 bases at V and 4 bases at J, with 7 bases between the two ends. Germline CDR1 is MNHNS and CDR2 is SASEGT. The CDR3 covers 12 residues.

The chain links TRBV5-1 to TRBJ2-2; weak D call: TRBD1 (5 bases). V lost 0 bases, J lost 5 bases, and 11 bases lay in between. Germline values: CDR1 SGHRS, CDR2 YFSETQ. There are 15 residues in the CDR3. The CDR3 sequence is CASSLVQGRTGELFF. The CDR3 region has the DNA TGCGCCAGCAGCTTGGTCCAGGGTCGGACCGGGGAGCTGTTTTTT.

The chain uses TRBV4-1 and TRBJ2-1; TRBD2 aligns across 7 bases. Germline assignment: CDR1 MGHRA and CDR2 YSYEKL. The CDR3 length is 15 residues. Trimming took 4 bases from V and 0 from J; bases not matched to a gene: 3. The DNA for the CDR3 is TGCGCCAGCAGCCGAGGGACTAACTCCTACAATGAGCAGTTCTTC. It codes for CASSRGTNSYNEQFF.

The chain recombines TRBV29-1 with TRBJ2-1, with D possibly matching TRBD1 (5 bases). With 6 bases removed from V and 1 base from J, the gap between germline ends came to 7 bases. Germline CDR1 and CDR2: SQVTM and ANQGSEA. This CDR3 is 12 amino acids long. The CDR3 sequence: CSVRESYNEQFF. DNA for the CDR3: TGCAGCGTCAGGGAATCCTACAATGAGCAGTTCTTC.

This clone has a handful of counts. The chain joins TRBV2 to TRBJ2-7; a weak D match, TRBD1 (6 bases). The CDR3 consists of 13 residues. Per germline, CDR1 SNHLY and CDR2 FYNNEI. The ends were cut back, 8 bases at V and 5 bases at J, with 16 bases in the middle. The CDR3 loop is CASLGPGVHEQYF. CDR3 bases: TGTGCCAGCCTAGGACCAGGGGTCCACGAGCAGTACTTC.

This chain links TRBV28 with TRBJ1-1; 12 nucleotides match TRBD1. The V gene's germline CDR1 is MDHEN and CDR2 SYDVKM. The CDR3 is 18 amino acids. Unmatched junction bases numbered 18, after V lost 8 bases and J lost 5 bases. The CDR3 bases are TGTGCCAGCGGGGCCGCAACGGGACAGGGGGCGAAGGGGACTGAAGCTTTCTTT. It specifies CASGAATGQGAKGTEAFF.

This clone appeared a few times. This chain joins TRBV9 and TRBJ2-1; tentatively, D is TRBD1 (6 bases). The CDR3 has 15 residues. V dropped 0 bases and J dropped 7 bases, with 14 bases sitting between them. Germline V gene lookup returns CDR1 SGDLS and CDR2 YYNGEE. The CDR3 DNA is TGTGCCAGCAGCGTAGGGGGAACAGGGTTAAATGAGCAGTTCTTC. It is translated as CASSVGGTGLNEQFF.

The chain employs TRBV4-1 and TRBJ1-4, with a possible D match to TRBD1 (5 bases). Looked up from germline, CDR1 is MGHRA and CDR2 is YSYEKL. The ends were cut back, 8 bases at V and 5 bases at J, with 18 bases in the middle. The CDR3 has 15 residues. The DNA for the CDR3 is TGCGCCAGCCGAAAGTTGAGACAGAACAATGAAAAACTGTTTTTT. It translates to CASRKLRQNNEKLFF.

In its sample, this clone was seen a few times. The chain couples TRBV15 to TRBJ2-5; maybe TRBD2 (6 bases). Per germline, CDR1 LNHNV and CDR2 YYDKDF (reference sequence). V dropped 6 bases and J dropped 3 bases, with 17 bases sitting between them. This CDR3 is 15 amino acids long. CDR3 coding DNA: TGTGCCACCAGGACACGGGAGAGGACTAAAGAGACCCAGTACTTC. Its protein product is CATRTRERTKETQYF.

J is TRBJ2-5 and V is TRBV10-3; TRBD1 agrees at 8 bases. J gave up 4 bases and V 6 bases, and 4 bases lay outside the gene matches. The CDR3 length is 13 residues. Germline lookup yields CDR1 ENHRY and CDR2 SYGVKD. CDR3 sequence (DNA): TGTGCCATCAGCAGACAGGGGCCAGAGACCCAGTACTTC. Translation gives CAISRQGPETQYF.